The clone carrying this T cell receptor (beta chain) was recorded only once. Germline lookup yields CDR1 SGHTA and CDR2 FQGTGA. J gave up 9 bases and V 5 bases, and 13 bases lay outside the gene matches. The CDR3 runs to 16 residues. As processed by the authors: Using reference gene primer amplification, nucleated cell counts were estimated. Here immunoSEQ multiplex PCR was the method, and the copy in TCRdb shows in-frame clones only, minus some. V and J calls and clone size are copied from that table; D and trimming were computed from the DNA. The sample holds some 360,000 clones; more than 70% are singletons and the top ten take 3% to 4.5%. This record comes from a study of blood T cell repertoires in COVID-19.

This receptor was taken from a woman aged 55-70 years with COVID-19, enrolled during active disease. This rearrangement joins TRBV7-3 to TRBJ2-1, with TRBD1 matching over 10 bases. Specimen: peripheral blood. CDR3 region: CASSPRSWDRGGEQFF. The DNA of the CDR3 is TGTGCCAGCAGCCCCCGGAGTTGGGACAGGGGTGGTGAGCAGTTCTTC.